The 9 T cell receptor beta chains reported below all come from one sample, sequenced in a study of a mutant IDH1 vaccine in newly diagnosed glioma. Assay used: immunoSEQ multiplex PCR; TCRdb lists only in-frame clones, some missing. The table records 50,000 to 75,000 clones, around 92% of them present only once. Time point defined: baseline, week 1 (first vaccination visit). Treatment of the sample: pre-vaccination baseline after standard-of-care therapy. The material sequenced was PBMCs, taken from a glioma patient treated with radiotherapy, temozolomide or both. Source of these receptors: a man aged 50-60 years with glioma.

The chain links TRBV28 to TRBJ1-4, with no clear D. Germline V CDR1 and CDR2: MDHEN, SYDVKM. The CDR3 is 12 amino acids. Trimming shortened V by 3 bases and J by 13 bases, and 12 bases separated the two germline ends. CDR3 sequence (DNA): TGTGCCAGCAGTTTGAGAACGGGGAGACTGTTTTTT. This codes for CASSLRTGRLFF. Using reference TRBV28 and TRBJ1-4 for the parts outside the CDR3, the full variable domain is DVKVTQSSRYLVKRTGEKVFLECVQDMDHENMFWYRQDPGLGLRLIYFSYDVKMKEKGDIPEGYSVSREKKERFSLILESASTNQTSMYLCASSLRTGRLFFGSGTQLSVL.

The chain links TRBV6-1 to TRBJ1-6, with D perhaps matching TRBD1 (6 bases). The V end was cut by 3 bases, the J end by 0 bases, with 18 bases between. The CDR3 sequence is 19 residues long. Germline CDR1 and CDR2: MNHNS and SASEGT. The CDR3 loop reads CASSDRGSGVSSYNSPLHF. In DNA form, the CDR3 reads TGTGCCAGCAGTGACAGGGGCTCGGGAGTAAGCTCCTATAATTCACCCCTCCACTTT.

The chain carries TRBV5-1 and TRBJ2-1, with D perhaps TRBD2 (6 bases). This CDR3 has 15 residues. V lost 1 base to trimming and J lost 3 bases, with 11 bases between them. In germline, CDR1 is SGHRS, CDR2 YFSETQ. CDR3 in amino acids: CASSLSGTDYNEQFF. In DNA, the CDR3 is TGCGCCAGCAGCTTGTCAGGGACTGACTACAATGAGCAGTTCTTC.

The chain carries TRBV6-6 and TRBJ2-1; 10 bases fit TRBD2. J was trimmed by 3 bases and V by 6 bases; bases with no gene match: 5. The CDR3 runs 15 residues. Germline V gives CDR1 MNHNY, CDR2 SVGAGI (reference sequence). The CDR3 sequence: CASRLTSGVYNEQFF. CDR3 DNA sequence: TGTGCCAGCAGACTTACTAGCGGGGTCTACAATGAGCAGTTCTTC.

V is TRBV6-5 and J is TRBJ1-1, with D maybe TRBD1 (6 bases). Germline lookup yields CDR1 MNHEY and CDR2 SVGAGI. Trimming stripped 7 bases from V and 5 bases from J, with 8 bases between. The CDR3 covers 11 residues. CDR3 protein: CASTGATEAFF. CDR3 nucleotide sequence: TGTGCCAGCACGGGGGCGACTGAAGCTTTCTTT.

This chain connects TRBV30 to TRBJ2-7; 8 bases fit TRBD1. The V gene end was trimmed by 0 bases and the J gene end by 5 bases; junction bases not matched to a gene: 12. The CDR3 is made up of 16 amino acids. The germline V gene has CDR1 GTSNPN and CDR2 SVGIG (reference sequence). The chain's CDR3 is CAWSVHHTGGLHEQYF. In DNA form, the CDR3 reads TGTGCCTGGAGTGTCCATCATACAGGGGGTTTACACGAGCAGTACTTC.

This chain links TRBV5-1 with TRBJ2-1, with TRBD1 identical over 7 bases. The CDR3 consists of 19 residues. The germline V gene encodes CDR1 SGHRS and CDR2 YFSETQ. Trimming removed 4 bases from V and 0 bases from J; junction bases left unmatched: 16. This chain's CDR3 is CASSKPGQFKGSSYNEQFF. CDR3 sequence (DNA): TGCGCCAGCAGCAAGCCGGGACAGTTTAAGGGTAGCTCCTACAATGAGCAGTTCTTC.

The chain combines TRBV21-1 with TRBJ1-2; the table assigns TRBD1, which was not confirmed against the DNA. TRBV21-1 is assigned pseudogene status. The CDR3 runs 9 residues. The CDR3 here is CASSIGYTF. CDR3 DNA sequence: TGTGCCAGCTCAATTGGCTACACCTTC.

J is TRBJ1-2 and V is TRBV6-5, with a tentative D call TRBD1 (6 bases). The germline V gene encodes CDR1 MNHEY and CDR2 SVGAGI. This CDR3 spans 14 amino acids. V lost 2 bases and J lost 10, with 17 bases in between. The CDR3 loop is CASSYGGQLSDYTF. CDR3 sequence (DNA): TGTGCCAGCAGTTACGGGGGGCAACTGAGTGACTACACCTTC.